The 12 T cell receptor beta chains below were found in one sample sequenced in a study of cytomegalovirus exposure and HLA in healthy donors. 60 Vbeta and 13 Jbeta primers were used in PCR. TCRdb's copy holds only in-frame clones and misses some; the assay was immunoSEQ multiplex PCR. In the table there are 200,000 to 250,000 clones, more than 60% of which are singletons. The sequenced material came from PBMCs. The origin of the receptors is an older woman in good health and CMV-seropositive.

The V and J genes are TRBV5-8 and TRBJ2-7; a possible D gene is TRBD2 (5 bases). Germline V gene data show CDR1 as SGHTS and CDR2 as YDEGEE. Trimming took off 5 bases at V and 7 bases at J, with 10 bases between the two ends. This CDR3 region has 11 residues. The CDR3 DNA follows: TGTGCCAGCAGGGACCGCGGGGAGCAGTACTTC. Its translation is CASRDRGEQYF.

The chain carries TRBV19 and TRBJ1-2; D is unclear. The V and J ends lost 1 base and 8 bases respectively, with 11 bases between them. This CDR3 contains 13 residues. The germline V gene has CDR1 LNHDA and CDR2 SQIVND (reference sequence). The CDR3 spells CASSIAPRWGYTF. CDR3 coding DNA: TGTGCCAGTAGTATAGCCCCTCGGTGGGGCTACACCTTC. Full variable domain (rest looked up from reference TRBV19 and TRBJ1-2): DGGITQSPKYLFRKEGQNVTLSCEQNLNHDAMYWYRQDPGQGLRLIYYSQIVNDFQKGDIAEGYSVSREKKESFPLTVTSAQKNPTAFYLCASSIAPRWGYTFGSGTRLTVV.

The chain carries TRBV5-4 and TRBJ2-1, with D tentatively TRBD2 (7 bases). V dropped 6 bases and J dropped 4 bases, with 17 bases sitting between them. This CDR3 contains 15 residues. Germline CDR1 and CDR2: SGHNT and YYREEE (reference sequence). This chain's CDR3 is CASTGGLQGYNEQFF. The CDR3 DNA is TGTGCCAGCACCGGGGGACTACAGGGTTACAATGAGCAGTTCTTC.

The chain combines TRBV6-5 with TRBJ2-3, with D possibly matching TRBD1 (5 bases). The CDR3 is made up of 13 amino acids. Germline V gene sequence: CDR1 MNHEY, CDR2 SVGAGI. Between the trimmed V and J ends, which lost 5 bases and 4 bases, there was a span of 10 bases. CDR3 DNA sequence: TGTGCCAGCAGTCGAGTAGGGGCAGATACGCAGTATTTT. Translating gives CASSRVGADTQYF.

This sequence joins TRBV28 and TRBJ2-7; TRBD2 aligns across 11 bases. There are 16 residues in the CDR3. The V and J ends lost 6 bases and 0 bases, in that order; junction bases with no gene match: 7. In germline, CDR1 is MDHEN, CDR2 SYDVKM. The CDR3 DNA sequence: TGTGCCAGCAGATCAGCCGGGACTAGCGGCTCCTACGAGCAGTACTTC. It yields the protein CASRSAGTSGSYEQYF.

The V gene is TRBV5-1, the J gene TRBJ2-7, with 7 nucleotides matching TRBD2. Germline lookup yields CDR1 SGHRS and CDR2 YFSETQ. V gave up 7 bases and J gave up 3 bases; unmatched junction bases: 10. CDR3 length: 14 residues. CDR3 in amino acids: CASRSGGEGYEQYF. DNA for the CDR3: TGCGCCAGCCGCTCTGGGGGGGAAGGCTACGAGCAGTACTTC.

The rearrangement links TRBV28 to TRBJ2-7; 7 nucleotides align to TRBD1. This CDR3 region has 14 residues. Trimming took 6 bases from V and 2 from J; bases not matched to a gene: 7. Per germline, CDR1 MDHEN and CDR2 SYDVKM. CDR3 coding DNA: TGTGCCAGCAGCACCGGGACAGCACCCTACGAGCAGTACTTC. It specifies CASSTGTAPYEQYF. Full variable domain (remainder filled in from reference TRBV28 and TRBJ2-7): DVKVTQSSRYLVKRTGEKVFLECVQDMDHENMFWYRQDPGLGLRLIYFSYDVKMKEKGDIPEGYSVSREKKERFSLILESASTNQTSMYLCASSTGTAPYEQYFGPGTRLTVT.

Only a few counts were recorded for this clone. The CDR3 spells CSARGTGELFF. Here the CDR3 DNA reads TGCAGTGCCAGGGGCACCGGGGAGCTGTTTTTT. This rearrangement joins TRBV20-1 to TRBJ2-2, with a tentative D call TRBD1 (6 bases). The CDR3 has 11 residues. Per germline, CDR1 DFQATT and CDR2 SNEGSKA (reference sequence). The V end was cut by 6 bases, the J end by 4 bases, with 6 bases between.

V is TRBV5-4 and J is TRBJ1-1; TRBD1 is a possible D gene (5 bases). The CDR3 spans 16 residues. Trimming pared 0 bases from V and 4 bases from J, leaving 16 bases between. CDR1 is SGHNT, CDR2 YYREEE, per germline (reference sequence). The CDR3 is CASSLDGFGGGTEAFF. In DNA, the CDR3 is TGTGCCAGCAGCTTGGACGGTTTCGGGGGGGGCACTGAAGCTTTCTTT.

The V and J genes are TRBV14 and TRBJ2-1; D might be TRBD1 (5 bases). The V gene's germline CDR1 is SGHDN and CDR2 FVKESK. V lost 2 bases and J 12 bases, leaving 14 bases between the germline ends. The CDR3 runs to 13 residues. The DNA for the CDR3 is TGTGCCAGCAGCCAAATTTTTAGGGGCGGGCAGTTCTTC. Translated, it gives CASSQIFRGGQFF.

The rearrangement joins TRBV18 to TRBJ1-5, with 8 bases matching TRBD1. The CDR3 is made up of 16 amino acids. Looked up from germline, CDR1 is KGHSH and CDR2 is LQKENI. V lost 2 bases to trimming and J lost 2 bases; unmatched junction nucleotides: 5. The CDR3 DNA reads TGTGCCAGCTCACCAACTGGACAGGGAGGCAATCAGCCCCAGCATTTT. Translated: CASSPTGQGGNQPQHF.

CDR3 DNA sequence: TGTGCCAGCTCACTGACTATACAGGGTGTTAATGAAAAACTGTTTTTT. Amino acids: CASSLTIQGVNEKLFF. V is TRBV18 and J is TRBJ1-4; maybe TRBD1 (6 bases). This CDR3 is 16 amino acids long. Between the trimmed V and J ends, which lost 4 bases and 4 bases, there was a span of 16 bases. In germline, CDR1 is KGHSH, CDR2 LQKENI.